The rows below give T cell receptor beta chains drawn from one sample of a study of cytomegalovirus exposure and HLA in healthy donors. Sequenced by immunoSEQ multiplex PCR; TCRdb stores in-frame clones only, minus some. The sample records 55,000 to 75,000 clones, roughly 81% being singletons. The sample taken for sequencing was PBMCs. The origin of the receptors is a human donor in good health. The CDR3 runs from the conserved cysteine through the conserved F or W. D genes are given only for firm matches. The size entry is marked missing in some rows and otherwise reads once, few, many or a size class.

14	TRBD1	TRBJ1-1	-	TRBV5-4	CASSSRQGDTEAFF	TGTGCCAGCAGCAGCAGACAGGGGGACACTGAAGCTTTCTTT
14	-	TRBJ2-7	-	TRBV6-1	CASSRNRDSYEQYF	TGTGCCAGCAGTAGAAACAGGGACTCCTACGAGCAGTACTTC
14	-	TRBJ2-7	-	TRBV7-6	CASSSRDWAYEQYF	TGTGCCAGCAGCTCCAGGGACTGGGCCTACGAGCAGTACTTC
15	TRBD2	TRBJ2-7	once	TRBV30	CAWSSSGMTSYEQYF	TGTGCCTGGAGTAGCAGCGGGATGACTTCCTACGAGCAGTACTTC
14	-	TRBJ2-3	-	TRBV5-1	CASSPAQGTDTQYF	TGCGCCAGCAGCCCGGCCCAGGGCACAGATACGCAGTATTTT
14	TRBD1	TRBJ1-1	-	TRBV7-2	CASSLRQGWTVAFF	TGTGCCAGCAGCTTGCGACAGGGGTGGACAGTAGCTTTCTTT
15	TRBD1	TRBJ2-2	-	TRBV9	CASRGQGTNTGELFF	TGTGCCAGCAGAGGACAGGGAACGAACACCGGGGAGCTGTTTTTT
14	-	TRBJ2-1	few	TRBV9	CASSVGSTYNEQFF	TGTGCCAGCAGCGTAGGTAGCACCTACAATGAGCAGTTCTTC
16	-	TRBJ1-2	-	TRBV11-2	CASSSLVRGDLYGYTF	TGTGCCAGCAGCTCCTTAGTTAGGGGCGACCTTTATGGCTACACCTTC
14	TRBD1	TRBJ2-7	-	TRBV5-6	CASSSGTGAYEQYF	TGTGCCAGCAGCTCCGGGACAGGGGCCTACGAGCAGTACTTC
13	-	TRBJ2-2	-	TRBV11-2	CASRFMYTGELFF	TGTGCCAGCAGATTCATGTACACCGGGGAGCTGTTTTTT
16	TRBD1	TRBJ2-1	-	TRBV4-1	CASSQTIGTADNEQFF	TGCGCCAGCAGCCAGACAATAGGGACAGCCGACAATGAGCAGTTCTTC
15	TRBD2	TRBJ2-1	-	TRBV10-1	CASSESGREQDEQFF	TGCGCCAGCAGTGAGTCGGGGAGGGAGCAGGATGAGCAGTTCTTC
15	TRBD1	TRBJ2-7	once	TRBV6-5	CASSYWGQGVAEQYF	TGTGCCAGCAGTTATTGGGGACAGGGGGTAGCCGAGCAGTACTTC
12	-	TRBJ2-7	-	TRBV7-6	CASSLPGAEQYF	TGTGCCAGCAGCCTCCCAGGCGCGGAGCAGTACTTC
14	-	TRBJ1-4	-	TRBV12-5	CASGFSSTNEKLFF	TGTGCTAGTGGTTTTAGTTCAACTAATGAAAAACTGTTTTTT
15	TRBD1	TRBJ2-7	-	TRBV5-1	CASSSPDRGQYEQYF	TGCGCCAGCAGCTCGCCTGACAGGGGGCAGTACGAGCAGTACTTC
14	-	TRBJ1-3	-	TRBV30	CAWTLGGSGNTIYF	TGTGCCTGGACCTTAGGAGGCTCTGGAAACACCATATATTTT
16	TRBD2	TRBJ2-4	-	TRBV10-1	CASSESASGSRYIQYF	TGCGCCAGCAGTGAGTCTGCTAGCGGGAGTAGGTACATTCAGTACTTC
15	TRBD1	TRBJ1-1	-	TRBV7-8	CASSPGGRGNTEAFF	TGTGCCAGCAGCCCAGGGGGGAGAGGGAACACTGAAGCTTTCTTT
13	TRBD2	TRBJ2-3	-	TRBV5-4	CASRGGLSDTQYF	TGTGCCAGCAGGGGGGGGTTGTCAGATACGCAGTATTTT
14	-	TRBJ2-7	-	TRBV27	CASSQTGHSYEQYF	TGTGCCAGCAGTCAAACGGGACACTCCTACGAGCAGTACTTC
16	TRBD2	TRBJ2-1	-	TRBV6-5	CASSSFGGTRIDEQFF	TGTGCCAGCAGTTCCTTTGGGGGGACTAGGATCGATGAGCAGTTCTTC
14	TRBD2	TRBJ2-1	-	TRBV7-2	CASSLGGPGNEQFF	TGTGCCAGCAGCTTGGGAGGGCCTGGCAATGAGCAGTTCTTC
14	-	TRBJ2-7	-	TRBV18	CASSPPTRNHEQYF	TGTGCCAGCTCACCACCTACTAGGAACCACGAGCAGTACTTC
17	-	TRBJ2-6	few	TRBV6-4	CASSPSAEAAGANVLTF	TGTGCCAGCAGTCCCTCGGCGGAAGCGGCTGGGGCCAACGTCCTGACTTTC
13	-	TRBJ2-2	-	TRBV10-1	CASSPRQTGELFF	TGCGCCAGCAGTCCCAGGCAGACCGGGGAGCTGTTTTTT
14	TRBD1	TRBJ2-7	-	TRBV6-1	CASSVGTGAYEQYF	TGTGCCAGCAGTGTGGGGACAGGAGCTTACGAGCAGTACTTC
15	TRBD1	TRBJ1-2	-	TRBV9	CASSVEGQGIGGYTF	TGTGCCAGCAGCGTCGAGGGACAGGGGATCGGTGGCTACACCTTC
15	TRBD1	TRBJ2-7	-	TRBV28	CASRRWDRGTYEQYF	TGTGCCAGCAGGAGATGGGACAGGGGTACCTACGAGCAGTACTTC
14	TRBD1	TRBJ2-7	-	TRBV7-2	CASSCRQGVDEQYF	TGTGCCAGCAGCTGCCGACAGGGGGTTGACGAGCAGTACTTC
15	-	TRBJ2-3	-	TRBV5-8	CASNGISAPTDTQYF	TGTGCCAGCAATGGAATTAGCGCGCCGACAGATACGCAGTATTTT
18	-	TRBJ2-1	-	TRBV29-1	CSVEEGAATDGGSNEQFF	TGCAGCGTTGAAGAGGGGGCCGCCACGGACGGAGGTAGCAATGAGCAGTTCTTC
20	TRBD2	TRBJ2-5	-	TRBV5-3	CARSLADSGEASGRKETQYF	TGTGCCAGAAGCTTGGCCGATAGCGGGGAGGCTAGCGGGAGAAAAGAGACCCAGTACTTC
14	TRBD1	TRBJ1-3	-	TRBV6-1	CASSRQGSGNTIYF	TGTGCCAGCAGCCGACAGGGCTCTGGAAACACCATATATTTT
15	-	TRBJ2-1	-	TRBV19	CASNLGQLNYNEQFF	TGTGCCAGTAACCTTGGACAGCTGAACTACAATGAGCAGTTCTTC
15	-	TRBJ1-1	-	TRBV28	CATKSGGALNTEAFF	TGTGCCACCAAGTCGGGGGGGGCCCTGAACACTGAAGCTTTCTTT
17	TRBD2	TRBJ2-7	-	TRBV4-1	CASSQGLAGLGKDEQYF	TGCGCCAGCAGCCAGGGACTAGCGGGACTCGGAAAGGACGAGCAGTACTTC
11	-	TRBJ1-1	few	TRBV25-1	CASSELTEAFF	TGTGCCAGCAGTGAACTCACTGAAGCTTTCTTT
16	-	TRBJ2-1	-	TRBV5-1	CASSPKAGRYYNEQFF	TGCGCCAGCTCACCTAAGGCGGGAAGATACTACAATGAGCAGTTCTTC
12	-	TRBJ1-1	-	TRBV6-6	CATSPPDTEAFF	TGTGCCACTAGCCCACCTGACACTGAAGCTTTCTTT
15	-	TRBJ1-5	-	TRBV7-3	CASSSTGLGNQPQHF	TGTGCCAGCAGCTCCACAGGGTTAGGCAATCAGCCCCAGCATTTT
17	-	TRBJ1-5	-	TRBV5-6	CASSLARGGVSNQPQHF	TGTGCCAGCAGCTTGGCCCGTGGGGGCGTGAGCAATCAGCCCCAGCATTTT
15	TRBD1	TRBJ2-5	-	TRBV11-2	CASSSGPDRVETQYF	TGTGCCAGCAGCTCAGGGCCCGACAGGGTGGAGACCCAGTACTTC
15	-	TRBJ2-7	-	TRBV6-5	CASSTTRQPSREQYF	TGTGCCAGCAGCACGACGAGACAGCCCTCGAGGGAGCAGTACTTC
14	TRBD2	TRBJ2-1	-	TRBV30	CAWGGLAAHNEQFF	TGTGCCTGGGGGGGACTAGCGGCCCACAATGAGCAGTTCTTC
13	TRBD1	TRBJ1-1	-	TRBV5-1	CASSFTGGNEAFF	TGCGCCAGCAGCTTTACAGGGGGTAATGAAGCTTTCTTT
15	TRBD1	TRBJ1-2	-	TRBV6-4	CASSFSGTGDYGYTF	TGTGCCAGCAGCTTCTCCGGGACAGGGGACTATGGCTACACCTTC
14	TRBD2	TRBJ2-1	-	TRBV5-4	CASSLGLADDEQFF	TGTGCCAGCAGCTTGGGACTAGCGGACGATGAGCAGTTCTTC
13	-	TRBJ2-3	-	TRBV30	CAWSVQGTDTQYF	TGTGCCTGGAGTGTACAAGGCACAGATACGCAGTATTTT
14	TRBD1	TRBJ2-4	few	TRBV6-1	CASSDSGQGNIQYF	TGTGCCAGCAGTGACTCCGGACAGGGAAACATTCAGTACTTC
15	-	TRBJ1-2	-	TRBV28	CASSLGQGINYGYTF	TGTGCCAGCAGTCTTGGGCAGGGGATTAACTATGGCTACACCTTC
13	-	TRBJ1-1	once	TRBV10-1	CASSATVNTEAFF	TGCGCCAGCAGTGCCACAGTGAACACTGAAGCTTTCTTT
15	-	TRBJ1-2	once	TRBV5-1	CASSLDGRLGGGYTF	TGCGCCAGCAGCTTGGATGGACGCCTAGGAGGGGGCTACACCTTC
14	TRBD2	TRBJ2-7	-	TRBV29-1	CSVSLGLAGGEQYF	TGCAGCGTTTCCCTGGGACTAGCGGGAGGGGAGCAGTACTTC
13	-	TRBJ1-5	-	TRBV18	CASSPAGAQPQHF	TGTGCCAGCTCACCTGCAGGGGCTCAGCCCCAGCATTTT
17	-	TRBJ2-1	-	TRBV27	CASSLLRQKISYNEQFF	TGTGCCAGCAGTTTATTGCGGCAGAAGATCTCCTACAATGAGCAGTTCTTC
14	TRBD2	TRBJ2-7	-	TRBV25-1	CASSDTSGPYEQYF	TGTGCCAGCAGTGATACTAGCGGGCCCTACGAGCAGTACTTC